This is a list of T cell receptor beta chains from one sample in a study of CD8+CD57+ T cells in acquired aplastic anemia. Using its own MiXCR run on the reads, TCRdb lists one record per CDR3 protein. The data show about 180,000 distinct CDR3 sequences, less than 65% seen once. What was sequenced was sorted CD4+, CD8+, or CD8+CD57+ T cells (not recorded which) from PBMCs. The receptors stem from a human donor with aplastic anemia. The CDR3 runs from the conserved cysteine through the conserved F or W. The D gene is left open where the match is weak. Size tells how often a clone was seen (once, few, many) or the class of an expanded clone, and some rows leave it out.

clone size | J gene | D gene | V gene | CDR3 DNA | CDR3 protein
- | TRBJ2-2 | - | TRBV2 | TGTGCCAGCTGCGAGCGAGTGGGGGAGCTGTTTTTT | CASCERVGELFF
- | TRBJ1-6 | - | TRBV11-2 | TGTGCCAGCAGCTTATGGCAGGGCGTAGGATCACCCCTCCACTTT | CASSLWQGVGSPLHF
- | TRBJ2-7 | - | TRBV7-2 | TGTGCCAGCAGATTAAAGGGAACTTACAATGAGCAGTTATTC | CASRLKGTYNEQLF
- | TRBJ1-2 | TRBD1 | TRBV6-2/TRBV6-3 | TGTGCCAGCAGCCGGGACAGGGCCTGGGGCTACACCTTC | CASSRDRAWGYTF
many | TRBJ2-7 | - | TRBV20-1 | TGCAGTGCTAATGGGGGGAATGCGTACGAGCAGTACTTC | CSANGGNAYEQYF
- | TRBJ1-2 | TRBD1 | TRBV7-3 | TGTGCCAGCAGCTCGTCAGGGGGTAACTATGGCTACACCTTC | CASSSSGGNYGYTF
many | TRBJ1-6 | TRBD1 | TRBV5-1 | TGCGCCAGCAGCCCCGACAGGGCGCGGAATTCACCCCTCCACTTT | CASSPDRARNSPLHF
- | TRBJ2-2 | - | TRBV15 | TGTGCCACCAGCAGAGTGGGGTCAAGAACCGGGGAGCTGTTTTTT | CATSRVGSRTGELFF
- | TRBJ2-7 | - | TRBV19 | TGTGCTGCCGGGGACCGGAGGTACGAGCAGTACTTC | CAAGDRRYEQYF
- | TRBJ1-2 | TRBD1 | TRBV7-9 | TGTGCCAGCAGCGACACACAGGGGACTCCCCGAACGGACTATGGCTACACCTTC | CASSDTQGTPRTDYGYTF
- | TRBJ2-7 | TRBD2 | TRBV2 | TGTGCCAGCAGACTAGCGGGGGGGGATGGGCAGTACTTC | CASRLAGGDGQYF
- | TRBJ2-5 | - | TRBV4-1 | TGCGCCAGCAGCCAAGGTGGCCTGGGGGAGACCCAGTACTTC | CASSQGGLGETQYF
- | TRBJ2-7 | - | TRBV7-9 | TGTGCCAGCAGCTCCGCGGGGTCAATCGGGCAGTACTTC | CASSSAGSIGQYF
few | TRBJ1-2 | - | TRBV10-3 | TGTGCCATCAGTGGGGACAAAGACTATGGCTACACCTTC | CAISGDKDYGYTF
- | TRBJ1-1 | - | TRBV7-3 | TGTGCCAGCAGCGTAGCTACGGCAGGGGTACGCACTGAAGCTTTCTTT | CASSVATAGVRTEAFF
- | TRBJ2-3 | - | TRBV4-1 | TGCGCCAGCAGCTCACAGGGCCGGCGGGATACGCAGTGTTTT | CASSSQGRRDTQCF
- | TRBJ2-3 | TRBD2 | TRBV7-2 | TGTGCCAGCAGCCCGGGGACTACACCAATCACAGATACGCAGTATTTT | CASSPGTTPITDTQYF
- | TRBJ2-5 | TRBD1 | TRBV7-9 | TGTGCCAGCAGCTTAGGACAGGGGGCGGGTGAGACCCAGTACTTC | CASSLGQGAGETQYF
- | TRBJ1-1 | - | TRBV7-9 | TGTGCCAGCGGCGGTTCGATGAACACTGAAGCTTTCTTT | CASGGSMNTEAFF
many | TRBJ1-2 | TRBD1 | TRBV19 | TGTGCCAGTATTCGGCAGGGGGCCTATGGCTACACCTTC | CASIRQGAYGYTF
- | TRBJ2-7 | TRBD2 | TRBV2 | TGTGCCAGCAGTAGATACGGGGGGGCCTACGAGCAGTACTTC | CASSRYGGAYEQYF
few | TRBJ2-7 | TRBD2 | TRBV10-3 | TGTGCCATCGGTCGGGGCGGGGGGGACTACGAGCAGTACTTC | CAIGRGGGDYEQYF
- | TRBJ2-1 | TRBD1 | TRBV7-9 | TGTGCCAGCAGCTTAGCAGGGACAGAACAGTTCTTC | CASSLAGTEQFF
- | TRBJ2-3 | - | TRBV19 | TGTGCCAGTAGTTTGGCCCCCCAGATAGTGGGTACGCAGTATTTT | CASSLAPQIVGTQYF
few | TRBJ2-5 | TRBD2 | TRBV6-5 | TGTGCCAGCAGCCGCGGGACTAGCGGACAAGAGACCCAGTACTTC | CASSRGTSGQETQYF
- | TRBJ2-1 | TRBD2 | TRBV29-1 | TGCAGCGTTGAACATCCGCTAGCGGCTTCATACAATGAGCAGTTCTTC | CSVEHPLAASYNEQFF
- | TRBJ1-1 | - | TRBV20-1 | TGCAGTGCTAGAACCGGTACAGGGTCCACTGAAGCTTTCTTT | CSARTGTGSTEAFF
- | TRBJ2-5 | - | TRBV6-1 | TGTGCCAGCAGTGAAGCGGTTGCAAATAAAGAGACCCAGTACTTC | CASSEAVANKETQYF
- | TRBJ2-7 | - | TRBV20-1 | TGCAGTGCTAGAGATCTTTTAACAACTGGGTCCCACGAGCAGTACTTC | CSARDLLTTGSHEQYF